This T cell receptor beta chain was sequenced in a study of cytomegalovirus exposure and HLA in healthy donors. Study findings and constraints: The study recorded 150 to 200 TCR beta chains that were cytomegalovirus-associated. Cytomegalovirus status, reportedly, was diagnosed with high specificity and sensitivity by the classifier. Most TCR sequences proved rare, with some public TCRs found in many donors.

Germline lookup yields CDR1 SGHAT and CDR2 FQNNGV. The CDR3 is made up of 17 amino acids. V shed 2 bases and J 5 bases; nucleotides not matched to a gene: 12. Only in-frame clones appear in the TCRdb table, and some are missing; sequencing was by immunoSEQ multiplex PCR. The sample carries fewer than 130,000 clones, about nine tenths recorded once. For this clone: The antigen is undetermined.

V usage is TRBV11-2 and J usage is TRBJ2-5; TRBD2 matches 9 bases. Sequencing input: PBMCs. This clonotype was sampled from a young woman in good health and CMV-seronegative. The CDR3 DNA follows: TGTGCCAGCAGCTTACGTAGCGGGGGCGCCCCGACGGAGACCCAGTACTTC. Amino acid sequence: CASSLRSGGAPTETQYF.